This TCR beta chain was sequenced in a study of cytomegalovirus exposure and HLA in healthy donors. Study-wide results and caveats: With later analysis, a missense DCLRE1C variant became linked to TCR beta V- and J-gene trimming.

The primer mix had 60 Vbeta and 13 Jbeta primers. Measured with immunoSEQ multiplex PCR; TCRdb has only the in-frame clones, and not every one. Of about 120,000 clones in the sample, less than 10% were seen once. This clone was detected a few times. Its antigen is not known. The TCR comes from a woman aged 40 to 55 in good health and CMV-seropositive. Sequenced input: PBMCs.

The CDR3 region has the DNA TGTGCCAGCACCTTCACTCACAGGGGGGACACCGGGGAGCTGTTTTTT. Translation: CASTFTHRGDTGELFF. V gene TRBV7-9 combines with J gene TRBJ2-2, with 8 bases lining up with TRBD1. The CDR3 is 16 amino acids. Germline lookup yields CDR1 SEHNR and CDR2 FQNEAQ (reference sequence). The trim removed 7 bases at V and 3 bases at J, leaving 10 bases unmatched.